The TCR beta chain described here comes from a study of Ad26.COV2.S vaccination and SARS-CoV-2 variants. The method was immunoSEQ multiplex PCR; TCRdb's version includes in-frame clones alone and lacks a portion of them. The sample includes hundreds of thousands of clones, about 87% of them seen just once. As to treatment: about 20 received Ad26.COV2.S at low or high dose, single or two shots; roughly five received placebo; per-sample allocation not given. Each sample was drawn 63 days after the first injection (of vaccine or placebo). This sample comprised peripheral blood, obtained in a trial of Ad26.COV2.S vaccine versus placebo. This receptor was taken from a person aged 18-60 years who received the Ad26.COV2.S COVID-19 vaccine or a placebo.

The CDR3 nucleotides are TGTGCCAGCAGCCTAGCGGGAGGCAGGCAAGAGACCCAGTACTTC. Translated: CASSLAGGRQETQYF. V and J are TRBV6-2 or TRBV6-3 and TRBJ2-5; TRBD2 matches at 11 bases. This CDR3 comprises 15 residues. Germline V CDR1 and CDR2: MNHEY, SVGEGT. Trimming took 6 bases from V and 2 from J; bases not matched to a gene: 5.